The T cell receptor beta chain under discussion was sequenced for a study of T cells after yellow fever vaccination. There are a few counts of this clonotype. Its antigen is not known. Findings and caveats of the study: The booster saw the reappearance of most primary-vaccination clones (more than 95% CD4, less than 90% CD8).

V lost 0 bases to trimming and J lost 5 bases; unmatched junction nucleotides: 12. CDR3 size: 17 residues. Germline CDR1 and CDR2: SGHRS and YFSETQ. One entry per CDR3 protein, called by TCRdb with MiXCR from the 5' RACE reads. The data show 250,000 to 350,000 distinct CDR3 sequences, approximately 4% seen once. The source is a man aged 18 to 30 who received the YFV17D yellow fever vaccine. Sequences were derived from PBMCs, sampled 15 days after the yellow fever booster vaccination. The V gene is TRBV5-1, the J gene TRBJ2-5; 8 bases are a match to TRBD2. CDR3 in amino acids: CASSLGYEIAGIETQYF. CDR3 in DNA: TGCGCCAGCAGCTTGGGTTATGAAATAGCGGGGATCGAGACCCAGTACTTC.